The 10 T cell receptor beta chains given below trace back to one sample, sequenced in a study of blood T cell repertoires in COVID-19 (dated by TCRdb to between 2020 and 2021). The library relied on the immunoSEQ multiplex PCR assay. The immuneACCESS repertoire file appears here via TCRdb, limited to in-frame rearrangements. These files lack a portion of the clones; in checked studies, under half of the deficit traces to unresolved V genes, and the cause of the others is not known. This sample gives 300,000 to 400,000 clones in total; roughly 86% of them show up just once. The top ten hold approximately 7.3% of the sample. The sequencing sample was made of peripheral blood. These receptors were collected from a woman in her 70s with COVID-19, enrolled during active disease.

The chain combines TRBV29-1 with TRBJ1-1; 7 bases are a match to TRBD1. V was pared by 2 bases and J by 5 bases, with 8 bases of the junction left unmatched. The CDR3 totals 14 residues. In germline, CDR1 is SQVTM, CDR2 ANQGSEA. Here the CDR3 reads CSVEKQTRGTEAFF. The CDR3 bases are TGCAGCGTTGAAAAACAGACCAGGGGGACTGAAGCTTTCTTT.

The V call is TRBV5-1, the J call TRBJ1-5; 8 nucleotides agree with TRBD1. J gave up 3 bases and V 3 bases, and 5 bases lay outside the gene matches. CDR1 is SGHRS and CDR2 is YFSETQ in the germline V gene. This CDR3 has 15 residues. The CDR3 loop is CASSSGQGNNQPQHF. The CDR3 coding sequence is TGCGCCAGCAGCTCCGGACAGGGTAACAATCAGCCCCAGCATTTT.

This chain connects TRBV2 to TRBJ1-2; the D gene is possibly TRBD1 (5 bases). CDR1 is SNHLY and CDR2 is FYNNEI in the germline V gene. Trimming shortened V by 5 bases and J by 1 base, and 11 bases separated the two germline ends. CDR3 size: 14 residues. The CDR3: CASSSRGSNYGYTF. CDR3 in DNA: TGTGCCAGCAGTAGTAGGGGAAGTAACTATGGCTACACCTTC.

Worth noting for this clone: Other DNA sequences within the sample encode an identical CDR3. The chain has TRBV6-5 and TRBJ2-7; 11 bases agree with TRBD2. Germline V gene lookup returns CDR1 MNHEY and CDR2 SVGAGI. Trimming removed 2 bases from V and 1 base from J; junction bases left unmatched: 1. CDR3 length: 15 amino acids. CDR3 amino acids: CASSYLAGGSYEQYF. The CDR3, as DNA: TGTGCCAGCAGTTACCTAGCGGGGGGTTCCTACGAGCAGTACTTC.

The CDR3 region is CASSQDSLNSYEQYF. The DNA of the CDR3 is TGCGCCAGCAGCCAAGATTCTCTTAACTCCTACGAGCAGTACTTC. This sequence joins TRBV4-1 and TRBJ2-7; no definite D call. Germline V CDR1 and CDR2: MGHRA, YSYEKL. The V end was cut by 0 bases, the J end by 0 bases, with 9 bases between. The CDR3 has 15 amino acids.

The V and J genes are TRBV7-8 and TRBJ2-5, with TRBD1 matching 8 bases. CDR1 and CDR2 from the germline V gene are SGHVS and FQNEAQ. Losses at the gene ends were 5 bases for V and 2 bases for J; bases not matched to a gene: 7. The CDR3 totals 15 residues. The CDR3 DNA is TGTGCCAGCAGCATAGGTAACAGGGGGCAAGAGACCCAGTACTTC. This translates into CASSIGNRGQETQYF.

The chain couples TRBV7-9 to TRBJ1-4, with D hard to call. The ends were cut back, 5 bases at V and 8 bases at J, with 6 bases in the middle. The CDR3 totals 11 residues. In germline, CDR1 is SEHNR, CDR2 FQNEAQ (reference sequence). As DNA, the CDR3 is TGTGCCAGCAGCCGCGAAGAAAAACTGTTTTTT. Translation gives CASSREEKLFF. Filled out from reference TRBV7-9 and TRBJ1-4, the complete variable domain reads DTGVSQNPRHKITKRGQNVTFRCDPISEHNRLYWYRQTLGQGPEFLTYFQNEAQLEKSRLLSDRFSAERPKGSFSTLEIQRTEQGDSAMYLCASSREEKLFFGSGTQLSVL.

V is TRBV27 and J is TRBJ2-1, with 7 bases aligning to TRBD2. The germline V gene encodes CDR1 MNHEY and CDR2 SMNVEV (reference sequence). Trimming at V came to 4 bases and at J to 5 bases, leaving 8 bases not matched to a gene. CDR3 length equals 15 residues. The CDR3 is CASSSRLASNNEQFF. The DNA for the CDR3 is TGTGCCAGCAGTTCTCGACTAGCATCAAACAATGAGCAGTTCTTC.

This clone appeared a few times. The same CDR3 arises from other DNA sequences in this sample as well. The V and J genes are TRBV5-4 and TRBJ1-2, with D tentatively TRBD1 (5 bases). CDR1 and CDR2 (germline): SGHNT, YYREEE (reference sequence). V was cut by 0 bases and J by 2 bases, with 5 bases left in between. The CDR3 has 13 residues. Here the CDR3 DNA reads TGTGCCAGCAGCTTGGACAGGAACTATGGCTACACCTTC. Residues: CASSLDRNYGYTF.

The chain is built from TRBV7-9 and TRBJ1-5, with a possible D match to TRBD1 (6 bases). CDR3 size: 16 residues. V was trimmed by 4 bases and J by 6 bases, leaving 19 bases between them. Germline V CDR1 and CDR2: SEHNR, FQNEAQ (reference sequence). The CDR3 loop reads CASSSTQGRSSQPQHF. CDR3 sequence (DNA): TGTGCCAGCAGCTCAACACAGGGTCGAAGTAGTCAGCCCCAGCATTTT.